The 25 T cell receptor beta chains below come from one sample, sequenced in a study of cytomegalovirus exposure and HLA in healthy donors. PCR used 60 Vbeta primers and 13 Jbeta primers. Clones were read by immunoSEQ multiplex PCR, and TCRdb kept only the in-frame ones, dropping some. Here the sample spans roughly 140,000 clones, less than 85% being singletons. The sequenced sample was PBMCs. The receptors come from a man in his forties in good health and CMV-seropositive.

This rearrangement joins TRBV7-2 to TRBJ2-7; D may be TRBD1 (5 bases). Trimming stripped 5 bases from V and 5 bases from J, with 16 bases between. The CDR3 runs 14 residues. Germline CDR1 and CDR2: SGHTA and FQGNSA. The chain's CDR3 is CASSLRTSDDEQYF. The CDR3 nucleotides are TGTGCCAGCAGCCTGAGGACAAGTGATGACGAGCAGTACTTC.

The CDR3, as DNA: TGTGCCAGCAGTTTTCCGGACAGGGGGTGGGCTTTCTTT. This translates into CASSFPDRGWAFF. This sequence joins TRBV28 and TRBJ1-1; 10 bases are a match to TRBD1. Germline V gene sequence: CDR1 MDHEN, CDR2 SYDVKM. Trimming took 3 bases from V and 11 from J; bases not matched to a gene: 6. CDR3 length equals 13 residues. The whole variable domain, filled in from reference TRBV28 and TRBJ1-1, reads DVKVTQSSRYLVKRTGEKVFLECVQDMDHENMFWYRQDPGLGLRLIYFSYDVKMKEKGDIPEGYSVSREKKERFSLILESASTNQTSMYLCASSFPDRGWAFFGQGTRLTVV.

As DNA, the CDR3 is TGTGCCCGGGGAACGGACAGGGTGGGTCAGCCCCAGCATTTT. Encoded protein: CARGTDRVGQPQHF. J is TRBJ1-5 and V is TRBV2; 8 positions match TRBD1. The junction had 12 bases not matched to a gene; V was cut back by 11 bases and J by 6 bases. Germline CDR1 reads SNHLY; CDR2 reads FYNNEI. CDR3 length equals 14 residues. Complete variable domain (other parts from reference TRBV2 and TRBJ1-5): EPEVTQTPSHQVTQMGQEVILRCVPISNHLYFYWYRQILGQKVEFLVSFYNNEISEKSEIFDDQFSVERPDGSNFTLKIRSTKLEDSAMYFCARGTDRVGQPQHFGDGTRLSIL.

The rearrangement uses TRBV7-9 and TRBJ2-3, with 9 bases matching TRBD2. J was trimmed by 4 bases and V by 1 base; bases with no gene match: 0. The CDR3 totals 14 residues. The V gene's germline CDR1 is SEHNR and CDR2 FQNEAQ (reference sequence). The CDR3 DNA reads TGTGCCAGCAGCTTAGTAGCGGGAGCAGATACGCAGTATTTT. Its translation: CASSLVAGADTQYF. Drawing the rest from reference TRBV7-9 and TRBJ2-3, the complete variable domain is DTGVSQNPRHKITKRGQNVTFRCDPISEHNRLYWYRQTLGQGPEFLTYFQNEAQLEKSRLLSDRFSAERPKGSFSTLEIQRTEQGDSAMYLCASSLVAGADTQYFGPGTRLTVL.

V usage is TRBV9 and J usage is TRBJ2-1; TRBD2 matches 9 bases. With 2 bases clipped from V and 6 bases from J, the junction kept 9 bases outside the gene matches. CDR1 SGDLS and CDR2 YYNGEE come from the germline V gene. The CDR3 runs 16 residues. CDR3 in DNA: TGTGCCAGCAGCGTCACCCCAGCGGGAGGATTCAATGAGCAGTTCTTC. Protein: CASSVTPAGGFNEQFF.

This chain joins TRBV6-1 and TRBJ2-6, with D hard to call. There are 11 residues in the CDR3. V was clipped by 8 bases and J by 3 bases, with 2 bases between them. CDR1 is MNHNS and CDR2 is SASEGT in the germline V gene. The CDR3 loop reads CASYGANVLTF. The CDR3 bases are TGTGCCAGCTATGGGGCCAACGTCCTGACTTTC.

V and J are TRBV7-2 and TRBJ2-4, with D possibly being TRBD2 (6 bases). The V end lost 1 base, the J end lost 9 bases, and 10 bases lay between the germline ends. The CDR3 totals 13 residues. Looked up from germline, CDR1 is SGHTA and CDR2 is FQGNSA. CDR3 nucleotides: TGTGCCAGCAGCTTAGGGGGGGTTGGCATTCAGTACTTC. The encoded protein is CASSLGGVGIQYF.

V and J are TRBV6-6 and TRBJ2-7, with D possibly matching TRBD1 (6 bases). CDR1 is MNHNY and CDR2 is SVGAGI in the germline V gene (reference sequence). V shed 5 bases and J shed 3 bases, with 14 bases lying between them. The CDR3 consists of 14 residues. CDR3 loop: CASSNRQDYYEQYF. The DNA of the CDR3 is TGTGCCAGCAGTAACCGACAGGATTACTACGAGCAGTACTTC.

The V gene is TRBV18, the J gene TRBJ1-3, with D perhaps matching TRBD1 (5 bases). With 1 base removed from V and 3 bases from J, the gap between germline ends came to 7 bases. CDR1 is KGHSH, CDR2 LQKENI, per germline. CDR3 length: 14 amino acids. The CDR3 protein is CASSPQGNGNTIYF. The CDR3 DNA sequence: TGTGCCAGCTCACCACAGGGGAATGGAAACACCATATATTTT.

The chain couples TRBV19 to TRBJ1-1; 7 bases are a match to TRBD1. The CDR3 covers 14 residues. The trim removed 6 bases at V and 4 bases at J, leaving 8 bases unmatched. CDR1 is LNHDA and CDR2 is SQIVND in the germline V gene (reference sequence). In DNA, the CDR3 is TGTGCCAGTAGGATGAACAGGGGTGGCACTGAAGCTTTCTTT. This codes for CASRMNRGGTEAFF.

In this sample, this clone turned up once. CDR3 region: CASSPGGQTNYGYTF. CDR3 nucleotide sequence: TGTGCCAGCAGCCCCGGGGGACAGACTAACTATGGCTACACCTTC. The chain employs TRBV11-3 and TRBJ1-2, with 7 bases lining up with TRBD1. The CDR3 runs 15 residues. The germline CDR1 and CDR2 sequences are SGHNT and YENEEA. J was trimmed by 0 bases and V by 5 bases; bases with no gene match: 6.

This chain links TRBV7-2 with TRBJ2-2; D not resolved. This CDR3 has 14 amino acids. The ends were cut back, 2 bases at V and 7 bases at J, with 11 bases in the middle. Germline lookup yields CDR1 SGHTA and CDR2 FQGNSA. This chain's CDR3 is CASSLNSWNGELFF. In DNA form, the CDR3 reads TGTGCCAGCAGCTTAAATAGCTGGAACGGGGAGCTGTTTTTT.

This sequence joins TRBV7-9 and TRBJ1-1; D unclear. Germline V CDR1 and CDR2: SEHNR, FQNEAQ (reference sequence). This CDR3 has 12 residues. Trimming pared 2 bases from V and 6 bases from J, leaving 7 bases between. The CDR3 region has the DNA TGTGCCAGCAGCTTATTGGTAGCTGAAGCTTTCTTT. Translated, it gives CASSLLVAEAFF. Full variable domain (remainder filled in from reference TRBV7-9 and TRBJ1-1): DTGVSQNPRHKITKRGQNVTFRCDPISEHNRLYWYRQTLGQGPEFLTYFQNEAQLEKSRLLSDRFSAERPKGSFSTLEIQRTEQGDSAMYLCASSLLVAEAFFGQGTRLTVV.

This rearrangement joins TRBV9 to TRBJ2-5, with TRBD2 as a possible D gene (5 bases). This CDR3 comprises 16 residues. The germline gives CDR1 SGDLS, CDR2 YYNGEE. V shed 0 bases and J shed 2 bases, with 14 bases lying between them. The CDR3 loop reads CASSVGVIAPQETQYF. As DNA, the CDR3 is TGTGCCAGCAGCGTAGGGGTAATAGCGCCTCAAGAGACCCAGTACTTC.

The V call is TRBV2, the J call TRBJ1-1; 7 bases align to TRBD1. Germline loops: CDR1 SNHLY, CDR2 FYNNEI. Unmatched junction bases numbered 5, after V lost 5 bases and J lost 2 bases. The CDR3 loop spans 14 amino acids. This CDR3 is CASSRGQSNTEAFF. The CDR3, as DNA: TGTGCCAGCAGTAGGGGACAGAGCAACACTGAAGCTTTCTTT.

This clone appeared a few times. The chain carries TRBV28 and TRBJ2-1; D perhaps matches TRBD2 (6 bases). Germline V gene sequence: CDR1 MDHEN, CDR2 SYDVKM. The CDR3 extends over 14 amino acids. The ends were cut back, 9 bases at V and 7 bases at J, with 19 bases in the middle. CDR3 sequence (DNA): TGTGCCAGTCTTCAGGGAGGCCCCTGGAATGAGCAGTTCTTC. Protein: CASLQGGPWNEQFF.

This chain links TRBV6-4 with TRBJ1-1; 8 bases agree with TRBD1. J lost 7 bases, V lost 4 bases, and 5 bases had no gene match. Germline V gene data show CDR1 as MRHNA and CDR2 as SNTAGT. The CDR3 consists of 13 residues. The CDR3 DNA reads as TGTGCCAGCAGTGCAGGGGGCGCGGGTGAAGCTTTCTTT. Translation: CASSAGGAGEAFF.

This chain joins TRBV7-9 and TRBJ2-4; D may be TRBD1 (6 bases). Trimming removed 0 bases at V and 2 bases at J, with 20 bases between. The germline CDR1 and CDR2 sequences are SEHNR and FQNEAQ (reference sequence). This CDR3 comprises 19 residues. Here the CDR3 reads CASSLARQDGTLSKNIQYF. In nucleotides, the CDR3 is TGTGCCAGCAGCTTAGCGCGACAGGATGGGACACTCTCCAAAAACATTCAGTACTTC.

As DNA, the CDR3 is TGCGCCAGCAGCCAAAGCCCGGGACAGGGATCCTACGAGCAGTACTTC. Encoded protein: CASSQSPGQGSYEQYF. The rearrangement links TRBV4-1 to TRBJ2-7; 9 bases agree with TRBD1. After removal of 2 bases from V and 1 base from J, the junction contained 6 bases not matched to a gene. CDR3 length equals 16 residues. CDR1 and CDR2 from the germline V gene are MGHRA and YSYEKL.

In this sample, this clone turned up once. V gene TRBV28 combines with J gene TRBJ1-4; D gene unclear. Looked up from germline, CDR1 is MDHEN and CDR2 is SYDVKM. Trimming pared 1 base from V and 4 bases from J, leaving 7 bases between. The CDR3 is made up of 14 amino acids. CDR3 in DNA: TGTGCCAGCAGTTTATACGGGGTTAATGAAAAACTGTTTTTT. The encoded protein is CASSLYGVNEKLFF.

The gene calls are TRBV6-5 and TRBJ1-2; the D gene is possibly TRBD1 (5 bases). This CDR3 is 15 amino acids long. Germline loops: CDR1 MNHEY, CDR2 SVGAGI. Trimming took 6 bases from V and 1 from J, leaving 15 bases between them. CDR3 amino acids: CASRDVGLNNYGYTF. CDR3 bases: TGTGCCAGCAGGGACGTGGGACTGAATAACTATGGCTACACCTTC.

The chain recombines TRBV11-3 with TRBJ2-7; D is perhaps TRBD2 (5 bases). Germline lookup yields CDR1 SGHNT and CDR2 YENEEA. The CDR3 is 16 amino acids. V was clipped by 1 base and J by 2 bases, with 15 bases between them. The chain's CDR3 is CASSLGGLRTPYEQYF. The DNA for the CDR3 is TGTGCCAGCAGCTTAGGTGGACTCCGGACCCCCTACGAGCAGTACTTC.

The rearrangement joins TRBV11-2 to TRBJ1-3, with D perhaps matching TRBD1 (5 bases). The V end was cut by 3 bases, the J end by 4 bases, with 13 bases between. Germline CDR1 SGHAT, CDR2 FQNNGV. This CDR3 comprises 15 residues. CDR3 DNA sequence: TGTGCCAGCAGCTTGGGGCACAACTCGGGAAACACCATATATTTT. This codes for CASSLGHNSGNTIYF.

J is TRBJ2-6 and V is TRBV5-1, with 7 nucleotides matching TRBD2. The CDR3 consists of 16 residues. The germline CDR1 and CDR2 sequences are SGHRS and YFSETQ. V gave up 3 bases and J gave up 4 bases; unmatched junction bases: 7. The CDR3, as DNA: TGCGCCAGCAGCTCCGGGGGGATGGGCGGGGCCAACGTCCTGACTTTC. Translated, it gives CASSSGGMGGANVLTF. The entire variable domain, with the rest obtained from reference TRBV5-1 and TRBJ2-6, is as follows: KAGVTQTPRYLIKTRGQQVTLSCSPISGHRSVSWYQQTPGQGLQFLFEYFSETQRNKGNFPGRFSGRQFSNSRSEMNVSTLELGDSALYLCASSSGGMGGANVLTFGAGSRLTVL.

CDR3 residues: CASSGQGSSTDTQYF. CDR3 sequence (DNA): TGTGCCAGCAGCGGACAGGGTTCTAGCACAGATACGCAGTATTTT. This chain connects TRBV9 to TRBJ2-3, with 7 bases that match TRBD1. Unmatched junction bases numbered 4, after V lost 3 bases and J lost 0 bases. Germline CDR1 is SGDLS and CDR2 is YYNGEE. The length of the CDR3 is 15 residues.